A single sample is the source of the 20 T cell receptor beta chains below, sequenced in a study of blood T cell repertoires in COVID-19. Assay: immunoSEQ multiplex PCR; the TCRdb copy retains only in-frame clones and omits some. The data contain 150,000 to 200,000 clones, approximately 85% of them singletons. The sample consisted of peripheral blood. The receptors were gathered from a woman between 55 and 75 years old with acute or convalescent COVID-19.

The V and J genes are TRBV19 and TRBJ1-2, with 8 bases aligning to TRBD1. This CDR3 is built from 15 residues. Germline lookup yields CDR1 LNHDA and CDR2 SQIVND (reference sequence). V lost 10 bases, J lost 0 bases, and 10 bases stayed unmatched. This chain's CDR3 is CATTDRAPPNYGYTF. The DNA for the CDR3 is TGTGCCACCACGGACAGGGCGCCACCTAACTATGGCTACACCTTC.

The chain links TRBV3-1 (or the pseudogene TRBV3-2) to TRBJ2-5; D might be TRBD2 (5 bases). The CDR3 is 14 amino acids. Germline V gene sequence: CDR1 LGHDT, CDR2 YNNKEL (reference sequence). V was shortened by 0 bases and J by 2 bases, with 7 bases between the two germline ends. The CDR3 region has the DNA TGTGCCAGCAGCCAAGAGGGGAGACAAGAGACCCAGTACTTC. Protein: CASSQEGRQETQYF.

The rearrangement uses TRBV18 and TRBJ1-6; 9 bases are shared with TRBD1. With 3 bases clipped from V and 9 bases from J, the junction kept 18 bases outside the gene matches. Germline V gene data show CDR1 as KGHSH and CDR2 as LQKENI. CDR3 size: 19 residues. CDR3 sequence reads: CASSPRKPGTGLIGSPLHF. For the CDR3, the DNA is TGTGCCAGCTCACCGAGAAAACCCGGGACAGGGTTAATCGGTTCACCCCTCCACTTT.

Comments on this clone: Other DNA sequences in the same sample also yield this CDR3. This chain connects TRBV7-8 to TRBJ2-7; 14 bases map to TRBD2. The CDR3 covers 15 residues. The germline V gene encodes CDR1 SGHVS and CDR2 FQNEAQ. V gave up 5 bases and J gave up 3 bases; unmatched junction bases: 3. The CDR3 sequence: CASSEGLAGVYEQYV. The DNA for the CDR3 is TGTGCCAGCAGCGAGGGACTAGCGGGAGTCTACGAGCAGTACGTC.

This clone was counted a single time. This chain uses TRBV3-1 (or the pseudogene TRBV3-2) with TRBJ1-1, with D perhaps matching TRBD1 (5 bases). The CDR3 runs to 15 residues. The V and J ends lost 4 bases and 0 bases respectively, with 12 bases between them. Germline assignment: CDR1 LGHDT and CDR2 YNNKEL (reference sequence). CDR3 bases: TGTGCCAGCAGCCCGATGCTAGGGGTGAACACTGAAGCTTTCTTT. It yields the protein CASSPMLGVNTEAFF.

The chain combines TRBV2 with TRBJ1-1; 7 bases map to TRBD1. Germline V gene lookup returns CDR1 SNHLY and CDR2 FYNNEI. V trimming: 6 bases; J trimming: 4 bases; junction bases outside the gene matches: 8. CDR3 length: 14 residues. The CDR3 DNA reads TGTGCCAGCAGCTATTACCGGGACAGCACTGAAGCTTTCTTT. Translation gives CASSYYRDSTEAFF.

CDR3 protein: CASALEGAANYLSSSSYEQYV. The CDR3 DNA follows: TGTGCTAGCGCTCTAGAAGGGGCAGCCAACTACCTTTCGTCGAGCTCCTACGAGCAGTACGTC. The rearrangement links TRBV7-7 to TRBJ2-7; TRBD1 or TRBD2 may be the D gene (5 bases each). The CDR3 covers 21 residues. Looked up from germline, CDR1 is SSHAT and CDR2 is FNYEAQ (reference sequence).

This clone appeared a single time. The V call is TRBV11-3, the J call TRBJ2-2, with 9 nucleotides matching TRBD2. This CDR3 has 17 residues. The germline CDR1 and CDR2 sequences are SGHNT and YENEEA. The junction had 9 bases not matched to a gene; V was cut back by 5 bases and J by 2 bases. The DNA of the CDR3 is TGTGCCAGCAGCCTAGCGGGAAGGAGGGTTAACACCGGGGAGCTGTTTTTT. It yields the protein CASSLAGRRVNTGELFF.

The chain is built from TRBV6-1 and TRBJ1-2; tentatively, D is TRBD1 (5 bases). Germline V lookup: CDR1 MNHNS, CDR2 SASEGT. Trimming removed 2 bases at V and 6 bases at J, with 19 bases between. The CDR3 spans 16 residues. The CDR3 sequence: CASSESAGPRLNGYTF. Here the CDR3 DNA reads TGTGCCAGCAGTGAATCAGCAGGGCCGAGGTTAAATGGCTACACCTTC.

This clone has only a few counts. V gene TRBV16 combines with J gene TRBJ2-5; D is unclear. Germline V gene lookup returns CDR1 KGHSY and CDR2 FQNENV. The CDR3 runs 14 residues. Between the trimmed V and J ends, which lost 1 base and 1 base, there was a span of 7 bases. CDR3 protein: CASSQYAIQETQYF. In nucleotides, the CDR3 is TGTGCCAGCAGCCAATACGCGATCCAAGAGACCCAGTACTTC.

The table lists this clone with a count of one. The genes are TRBV11-2 and TRBJ2-5, with D maybe TRBD2 (7 bases). V was shortened by 6 bases and J by 5 bases, with 19 bases between the two germline ends. Germline CDR1 and CDR2: SGHAT and FQNNGV. The CDR3 extends over 15 amino acids. The CDR3 nucleotides are TGTGCCAGCAGTCTACTCCGGGGGCGGGGGGAGACCCAGTACTTC. Protein: CASSLLRGRGETQYF.

The CDR3 DNA is TGTGCCAGCGGGAGCAACACTGAAGCTTTCTTT. It is translated as CASGSNTEAFF. V is TRBV3-1 (or the pseudogene TRBV3-2) and J is TRBJ1-1; D gene uncertain. CDR3 size: 11 residues. Germline V lookup: CDR1 LGHDT, CDR2 YNNKEL (reference sequence). Deletions cut 8 bases from V and 2 bases from J, with 6 bases between.

This chain uses TRBV7-6 with TRBJ2-1, with 7 bases matching TRBD2. With V trimmed by 0 bases and J by 4 bases, 15 bases remained unmatched. There are 19 residues in the CDR3. CDR1 SGHVS and CDR2 FNYEAQ come from the germline V gene. The CDR3: CASSLASPLRGSGYNEQFF. The CDR3 DNA follows: TGTGCCAGCAGCTTAGCGTCCCCCCTTCGCGGGAGTGGTTACAATGAGCAGTTCTTC.

This chain links TRBV28 with TRBJ1-2, with a weak D call TRBD1 (5 bases). V lost 6 bases and J 5 bases, leaving 13 bases between the germline ends. The CDR3 spans 13 residues. Per germline, CDR1 MDHEN and CDR2 SYDVKM. The CDR3 protein is CASRRPGSYGYTF. The CDR3 region has the DNA TGTGCCAGCAGACGCCCAGGGTCTTATGGCTACACCTTC.

This clone occurred once. The genes are TRBV29-1 and TRBJ1-2; TRBD1 might be the D (6 bases). The CDR3 is 15 residues long. Trimming stripped 1 base from V and 1 base from J, with 13 bases between. Germline assignment: CDR1 SQVTM and CDR2 ANQGSEA. CDR3 sequence reads: CSVEGRTDNNYGYTF. DNA for the CDR3: TGCAGCGTTGAAGGTCGGACAGATAATAACTATGGCTACACCTTC.

The gene calls are TRBV3-1 (or the pseudogene TRBV3-2) and TRBJ1-5; D uncertain. CDR1 and CDR2 (germline): LGHDT, YNNKEL (reference sequence). The CDR3 loop spans 12 amino acids. Trimming removed 5 bases at V and 4 bases at J, with 6 bases between. The CDR3 region is CASSFGNQPQHF. The CDR3, as DNA: TGTGCCAGCAGCTTCGGTAATCAGCCCCAGCATTTT.

The chain is built from TRBV29-1 and TRBJ1-5; 8 nucleotides match TRBD1. This CDR3 spans 13 amino acids. Trimming took 6 bases from V and 7 from J; bases not matched to a gene: 8. Germline assignment: CDR1 SQVTM and CDR2 ANQGSEA. The CDR3 protein is CSVTQGASQPQHF. The DNA for the CDR3 is TGCAGCGTAACGCAGGGGGCAAGCCAGCCCCAGCATTTT.

The chain has TRBV2 and TRBJ2-3, with D possibly matching TRBD1 (6 bases). This CDR3 comprises 15 residues. The germline gives CDR1 SNHLY, CDR2 FYNNEI. Trimming shortened V by 6 bases and J by 0 bases, and 13 bases separated the two germline ends. The CDR3 DNA is TGTGCCAGCAGCCGGGACAAGTTTAGCACAGATACGCAGTATTTT. The encoded protein is CASSRDKFSTDTQYF.

The chain uses TRBV14 and TRBJ2-1; TRBD2 agrees at 11 bases. V lost 2 bases and J lost 6; bases outside the gene matches: 9. The CDR3 contains 17 residues. Germline CDR1 and CDR2: SGHDN and FVKESK. CDR3 loop: CASSQRQLAGGVNEQFF. The CDR3 DNA reads TGTGCCAGCAGCCAACGACAATTAGCGGGAGGGGTCAATGAGCAGTTCTTC.

The chain is built from TRBV21-1 and TRBJ1-2; TRBD1 was called by the table and not checked on the DNA. TRBV21-1 is assigned pseudogene status. The CDR3 consists of 14 residues. The CDR3 nucleotides are TGTGCCAGCAGCAAGGGCAGCCACGATTATGGCTACACCTTC. Translation gives CASSKGSHDYGYTF.